The entry that follows covers one TCR beta chain sequence. The data are from a study of blood T cell repertoires in COVID-19. At the level of the study: Some COVID-19 samples were acute and others convalescent; all came from the United States, Italy and Spain. Sources were T cells, B-cell-depleted T cells, or PBMCs; the material itself was cDNA or gDNA.

Authors' data handling: Nucleated cell counts were estimated from reference gene primer amplification. Sequencing used immunoSEQ multiplex PCR; TCRdb keeps in-frame clones, though not all of them. That table gives V, J and clone size, and the DNA gave D and trimming. Here the sample spans 30,000 to 35,000 clones, around nine tenths being singletons. This TCR was sampled from a man aged 55 to 70 with active COVID-19. The specimen was peripheral blood.

This CDR3 is CASSPPSQGGNEKLFF. As DNA, the CDR3 is TGTGCCAGCTCACCACCCTCACAGGGGGGAAATGAAAAACTGTTTTTT. J is TRBJ1-4 and V is TRBV18, with TRBD1 matching over 8 bases. The V segment lost 0 bases and the J segment 5 bases; nucleotides outside the gene matches: 5. Looked up from germline, CDR1 is KGHSH and CDR2 is LQKENI. The CDR3 runs to 16 residues.